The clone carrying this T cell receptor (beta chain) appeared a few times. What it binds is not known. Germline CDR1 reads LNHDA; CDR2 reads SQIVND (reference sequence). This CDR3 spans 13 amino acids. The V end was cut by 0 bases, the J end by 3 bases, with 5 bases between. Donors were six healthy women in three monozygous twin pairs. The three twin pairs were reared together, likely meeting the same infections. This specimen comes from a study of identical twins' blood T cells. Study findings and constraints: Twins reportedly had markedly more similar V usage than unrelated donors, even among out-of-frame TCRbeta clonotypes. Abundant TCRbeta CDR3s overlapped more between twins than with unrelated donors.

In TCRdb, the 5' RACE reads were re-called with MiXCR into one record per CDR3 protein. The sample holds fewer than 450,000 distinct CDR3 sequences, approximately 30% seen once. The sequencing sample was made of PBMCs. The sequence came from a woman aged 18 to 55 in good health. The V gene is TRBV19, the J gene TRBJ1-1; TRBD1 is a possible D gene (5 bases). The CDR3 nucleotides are TGTGCCAGTAGTATAGACAGGGACACTGAAGCTTTCTTT. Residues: CASSIDRDTEAFF.